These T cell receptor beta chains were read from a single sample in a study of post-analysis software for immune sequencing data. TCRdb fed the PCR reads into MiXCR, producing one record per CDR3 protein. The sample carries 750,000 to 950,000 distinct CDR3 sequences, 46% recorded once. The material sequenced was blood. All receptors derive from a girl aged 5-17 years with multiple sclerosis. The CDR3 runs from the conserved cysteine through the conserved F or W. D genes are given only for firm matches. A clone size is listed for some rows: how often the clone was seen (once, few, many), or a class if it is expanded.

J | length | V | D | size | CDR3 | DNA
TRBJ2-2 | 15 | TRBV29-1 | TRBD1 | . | CSVDPGTGPTGELFF | TGCAGCGTGGACCCCGGGACAGGACCCACCGGGGAGCTGTTTTTT
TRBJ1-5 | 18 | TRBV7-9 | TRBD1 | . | CASSLGHGTGSRDQPQHF | TGTGCCAGCAGCTTAGGGCACGGGACAGGGAGTCGGGATCAGCCCCAGCATTTT
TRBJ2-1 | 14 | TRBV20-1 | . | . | CSARDRARVDEQFF | TGCAGTGCTAGAGATCGCGCCAGGGTGGATGAGCAGTTCTTC
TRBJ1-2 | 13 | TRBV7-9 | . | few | CASSAPTDYGYTF | TGTGCCAGCAGCGCCCCGACGGACTATGGCTACACCTTC
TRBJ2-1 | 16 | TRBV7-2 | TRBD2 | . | CASSLALAVPWGEQFF | TGTGCCAGCAGCTTAGCCCTAGCGGTGCCCTGGGGCGAGCAGTTCTTC
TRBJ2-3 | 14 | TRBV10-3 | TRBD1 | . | CATLGQGISDTQYF | TGTGCCACCCTGGGACAGGGGATTTCAGATACGCAGTATTTT
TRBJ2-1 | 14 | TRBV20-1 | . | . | CSARAGFSYNEQFF | TGCAGTGCTAGGGCGGGCTTCTCCTACAATGAGCAGTTCTTC
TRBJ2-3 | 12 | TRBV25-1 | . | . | CASSTKTDTQYF | TGTGCCAGCAGTACGAAGACAGATACGCAGTATTTT
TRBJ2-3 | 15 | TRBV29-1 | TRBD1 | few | CSVDRSGQGTDTQYF | TGCAGCGTTGACCGATCGGGACAGGGAACAGATACGCAGTATTTT
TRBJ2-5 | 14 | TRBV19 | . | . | CASSRPGQPAAQYF | TGTGCCAGTAGCAGACCCGGACAGCCTGCGGCCCAGTACTTC
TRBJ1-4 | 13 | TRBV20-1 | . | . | CSAQGMENEKLFF | TGCAGTGCTCAGGGTATGGAGAATGAAAAACTGTTTTTT
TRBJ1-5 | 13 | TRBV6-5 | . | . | CASSPEVRQPQHF | TGTGCCAGCAGTCCCGAGGTGCGTCAGCCCCAGCATTTT
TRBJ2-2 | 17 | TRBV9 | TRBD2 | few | CASTKSGTSILPGELFF | TGTGCCAGCACGAAGTCCGGGACTAGCATACTACCCGGGGAGCTGTTTTTT
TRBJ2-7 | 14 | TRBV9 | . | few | CASSVGGTAYEQYF | TGTGCCAGCAGCGTTGGCGGGACGGCCTACGAGCAGTACTTC
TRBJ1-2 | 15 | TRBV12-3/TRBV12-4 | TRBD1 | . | CASSSATGENYGYTF | TGTGCCAGCAGTTCTGCGACAGGGGAGAACTATGGCTACACCTTC
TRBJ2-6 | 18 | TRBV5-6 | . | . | CASLPNRFWGSGANVLTF | TGTGCCAGCCTCCCGAACAGGTTTTGGGGATCTGGGGCCAACGTCCTGACTTTC
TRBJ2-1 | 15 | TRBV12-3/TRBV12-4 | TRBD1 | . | CASSPGQGPYNEQFF | TGTGCCAGCAGTCCGGGACAGGGGCCCTACAATGAGCAGTTCTTC
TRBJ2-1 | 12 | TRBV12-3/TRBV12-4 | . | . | CAGGKRGNEQFF | TGTGCTGGGGGGAAGAGGGGCAATGAGCAGTTCTTC
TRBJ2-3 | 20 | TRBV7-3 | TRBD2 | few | CASSLTRPGLAGRSTDTQYF | TGTGCCAGCAGCTTAACCCGCCCGGGACTAGCGGGGCGAAGCACAGATACGCAGTATTTT
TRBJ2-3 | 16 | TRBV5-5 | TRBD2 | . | CASSLSGSRVGDTQYF | TGTGCCAGCAGCTTAAGCGGGAGCAGGGTCGGTGATACGCAGTATTTT
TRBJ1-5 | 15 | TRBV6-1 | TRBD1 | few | CASSEAGGWNQPQHF | TGTGCCAGCAGTGAAGCAGGGGGCTGGAATCAGCCCCAGCATTTT
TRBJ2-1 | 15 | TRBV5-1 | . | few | CASSLRSNSYNEQFF | TGCGCCAGCAGCTTACGTAGTAATTCCTACAATGAGCAGTTCTTC
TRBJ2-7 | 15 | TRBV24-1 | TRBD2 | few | CATSAGTSGAYEQYF | TGTGCCACCAGTGCCGGGACTAGCGGTGCCTACGAGCAGTACTTC
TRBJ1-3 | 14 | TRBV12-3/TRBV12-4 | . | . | CASSTPRSGNTIYF | TGTGCCAGCAGTACGCCGAGGAGTGGAAACACCATATATTTT
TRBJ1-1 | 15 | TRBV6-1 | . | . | CASSEDDGAGTEAFF | TGTGCCAGCAGTGAAGACGATGGGGCGGGCACTGAAGCTTTCTTT
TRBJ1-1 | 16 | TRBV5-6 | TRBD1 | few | CASSSGTGGMNTEAFF | TGTGCCAGCAGCTCCGGGACAGGGGGGATGAACACTGAAGCTTTCTTT
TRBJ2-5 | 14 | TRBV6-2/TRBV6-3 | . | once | CASSILRFGETQYF | TGTGCCAGCAGCATTCTCCGGTTCGGAGAGACCCAGTACTTC
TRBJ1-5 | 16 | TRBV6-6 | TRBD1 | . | CASRRVDRGGNQPQHF | TGTGCCAGCAGGCGCGTCGACAGGGGGGGCAATCAGCCCCAGCATTTT